Given below is one T cell receptor beta chain in context. Antigen specificity is unknown. The data were obtained in a study of blood T cells in healthy people across ages. The study, taken as a whole, reports: The fall in TCR beta diversity per million T cells was roughly linear with age. In long-lived donors, naive CD4+ cell counts and diversity exceeded those of aged donors.

The authors drew about 10 milliliters of peripheral blood from each donor. The authors ran a second PCR of roughly 6 to 12 cycles using a sample-barcoded 5' primer and a J-beta primer mix. TCRdb re-called the 5' RACE reads through MiXCR, storing one row per CDR3 protein. The repertoire includes about 1.4 million distinct CDR3 sequences, around 59% of them detected once, and about 6.7% sits in the top ten. Germline V gene lookup returns CDR1 MNHEY and CDR2 SVGAGI. The V segment lost 4 bases and the J segment 2 bases; nucleotides outside the gene matches: 21. This CDR3 comprises 22 residues. Sequenced sample: blood. The clonotype originates from a man in his late teens or twenties in good health. The chain links TRBV6-5 to TRBJ1-5; TRBD1 matches 12 bases. CDR3 in amino acids: CASSSGRDRGLSRRFGNQPQHF. The CDR3 DNA reads TGTGCCAGCAGTTCAGGCCGGGACAGGGGGCTTTCTCGTCGGTTTGGCAATCAGCCCCAGCATTTT.